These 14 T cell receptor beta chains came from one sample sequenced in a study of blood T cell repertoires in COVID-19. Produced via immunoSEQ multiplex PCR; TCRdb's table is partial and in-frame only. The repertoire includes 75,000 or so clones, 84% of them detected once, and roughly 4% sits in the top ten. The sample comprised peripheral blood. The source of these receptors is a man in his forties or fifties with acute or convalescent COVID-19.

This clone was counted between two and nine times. CDR3 nucleotides: TGTGCCAGCAGGGAGGAGCATGAGCAGTTCTTC. Amino acids: CASREEHEQFF. V usage is TRBV2 and J usage is TRBJ2-1; D is perhaps TRBD2 (5 bases). Trimming stripped 6 bases from V and 8 bases from J, with 8 bases between. The CDR3 contains 11 residues. From germline, CDR1 is SNHLY and CDR2 FYNNEI.

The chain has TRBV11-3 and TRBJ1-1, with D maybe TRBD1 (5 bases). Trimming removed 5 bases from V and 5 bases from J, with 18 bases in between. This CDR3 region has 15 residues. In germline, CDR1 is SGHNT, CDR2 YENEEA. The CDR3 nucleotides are TGTGCCAGCAGCCAGTTGGTGGGGCGAATGACTGAAGCTTTCTTT. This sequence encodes CASSQLVGRMTEAFF.

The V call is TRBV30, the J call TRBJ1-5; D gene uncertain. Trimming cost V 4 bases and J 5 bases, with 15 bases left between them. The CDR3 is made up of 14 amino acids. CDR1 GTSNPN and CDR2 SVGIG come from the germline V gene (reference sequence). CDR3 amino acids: CAWTKAGGYQPQHF. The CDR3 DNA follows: TGTGCCTGGACTAAGGCAGGAGGGTATCAGCCCCAGCATTTT.

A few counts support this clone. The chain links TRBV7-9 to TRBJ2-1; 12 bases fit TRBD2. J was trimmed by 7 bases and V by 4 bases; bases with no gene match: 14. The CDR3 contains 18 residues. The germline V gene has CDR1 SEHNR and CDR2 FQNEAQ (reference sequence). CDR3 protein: CASSSKVRTSGVKNEQFF. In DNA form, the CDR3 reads TGTGCCAGCAGCTCCAAAGTTAGGACTAGCGGGGTAAAGAATGAGCAGTTCTTC.

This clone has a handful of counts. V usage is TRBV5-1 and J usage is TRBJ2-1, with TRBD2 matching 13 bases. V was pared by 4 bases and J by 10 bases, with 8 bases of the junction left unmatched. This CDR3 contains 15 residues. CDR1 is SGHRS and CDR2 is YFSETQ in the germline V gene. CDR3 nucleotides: TGCGCCAGCAGCACTAGCGGGGGGGCGCTTTGGGAGCAGTTCTTC. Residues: CASSTSGGALWEQFF.

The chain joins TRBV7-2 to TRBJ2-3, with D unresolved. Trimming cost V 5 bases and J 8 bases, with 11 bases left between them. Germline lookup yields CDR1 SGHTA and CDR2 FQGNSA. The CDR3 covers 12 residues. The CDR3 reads CASSPFSSTQYF. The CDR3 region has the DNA TGTGCCAGCAGCCCGTTCTCCAGTACGCAGTATTTT.

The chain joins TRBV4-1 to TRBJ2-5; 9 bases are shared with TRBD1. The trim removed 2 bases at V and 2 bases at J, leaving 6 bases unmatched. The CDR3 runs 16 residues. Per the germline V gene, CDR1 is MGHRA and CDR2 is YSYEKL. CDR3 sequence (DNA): TGCGCCAGCAGCCAAACCGGACAGGGGCTACAAGAGACCCAGTACTTC. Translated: CASSQTGQGLQETQYF.

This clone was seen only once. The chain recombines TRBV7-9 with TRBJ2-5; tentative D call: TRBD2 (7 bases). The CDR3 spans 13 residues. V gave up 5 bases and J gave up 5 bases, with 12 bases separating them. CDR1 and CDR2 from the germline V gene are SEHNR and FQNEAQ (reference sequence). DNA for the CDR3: TGTGCCAGCAGCCGCGGGGGCGCGGAGACCCAGTACTTC. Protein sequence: CASSRGGAETQYF. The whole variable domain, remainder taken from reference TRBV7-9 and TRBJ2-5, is DTGVSQNPRHKITKRGQNVTFRCDPISEHNRLYWYRQTLGQGPEFLTYFQNEAQLEKSRLLSDRFSAERPKGSFSTLEIQRTEQGDSAMYLCASSRGGAETQYFGPGTRLLVL.

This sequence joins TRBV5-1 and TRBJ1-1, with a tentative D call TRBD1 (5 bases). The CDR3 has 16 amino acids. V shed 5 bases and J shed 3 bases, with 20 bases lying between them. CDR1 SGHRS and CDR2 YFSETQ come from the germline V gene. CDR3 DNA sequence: TGCGCCAGCAGTCGTTTTGGGCCCCCCAGGGACACTGAAGCTTTCTTT. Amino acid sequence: CASSRFGPPRDTEAFF.

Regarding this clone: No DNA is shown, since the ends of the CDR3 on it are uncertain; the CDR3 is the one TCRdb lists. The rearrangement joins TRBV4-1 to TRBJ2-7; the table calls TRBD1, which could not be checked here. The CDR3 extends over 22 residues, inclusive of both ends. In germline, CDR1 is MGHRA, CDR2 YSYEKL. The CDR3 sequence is CASSPGQFTSSTSGRRGYEQYF.

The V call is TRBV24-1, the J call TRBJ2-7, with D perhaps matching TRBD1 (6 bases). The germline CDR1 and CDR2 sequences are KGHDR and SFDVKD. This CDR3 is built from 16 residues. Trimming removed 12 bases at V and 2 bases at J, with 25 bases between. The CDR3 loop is CAPWELWTEPPYEQYF. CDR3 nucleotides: TGTGCCCCCTGGGAACTCTGGACAGAACCACCCTACGAGCAGTACTTC.

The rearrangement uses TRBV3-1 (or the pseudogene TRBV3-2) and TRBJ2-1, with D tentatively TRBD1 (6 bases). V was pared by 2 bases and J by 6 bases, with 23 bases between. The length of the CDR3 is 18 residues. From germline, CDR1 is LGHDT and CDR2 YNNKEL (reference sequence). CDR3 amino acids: CASSQHSPGPIGGNEQFF. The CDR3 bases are TGTGCCAGCAGCCAACATTCCCCCGGACCCATAGGGGGCAATGAGCAGTTCTTC.

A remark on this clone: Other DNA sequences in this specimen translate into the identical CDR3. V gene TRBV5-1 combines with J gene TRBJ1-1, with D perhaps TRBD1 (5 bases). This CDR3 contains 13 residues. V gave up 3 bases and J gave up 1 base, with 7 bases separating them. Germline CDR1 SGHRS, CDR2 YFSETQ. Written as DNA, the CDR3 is TGCGCCAGCAGCTGGGGCCAGAACACTGAAGCTTTCTTT. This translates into CASSWGQNTEAFF.

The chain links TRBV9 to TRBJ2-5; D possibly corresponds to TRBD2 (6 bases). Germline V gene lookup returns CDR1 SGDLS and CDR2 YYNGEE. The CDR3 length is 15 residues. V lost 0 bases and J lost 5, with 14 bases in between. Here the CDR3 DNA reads TGTGCCAGCAGCGTAGGGGTAGCGGTAGGGGAGACCCAGTACTTC. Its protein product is CASSVGVAVGETQYF.